The source of this T cell receptor beta chain is a study of T cell changes during pregnancy in multiple sclerosis. CDR3 size: 16 residues. CDR1 and CDR2 from the germline V gene are WNHNN and SYGVQD (reference sequence). The V and J ends lost 0 bases and 4 bases respectively, with 14 bases between them. Method: immunoSEQ multiplex PCR; TCRdb's copy keeps in-frame clones and lacks some. This sample has tens of thousands of clones, with approximately 91% found just once. Sample: peripheral blood, taken in the third trimester of pregnancy. This chain links TRBV10-1 with TRBJ2-3; D might be TRBD1 (6 bases). The receptor's source is a female donor with multiple sclerosis, enrolled in a pregnancy study. In DNA form, the CDR3 reads TGCGCCAGCAGTGAGTCGGGCAGGGGCAAAGCAGATACGCAGTATTTT. Amino acids: CASSESGRGKADTQYF.